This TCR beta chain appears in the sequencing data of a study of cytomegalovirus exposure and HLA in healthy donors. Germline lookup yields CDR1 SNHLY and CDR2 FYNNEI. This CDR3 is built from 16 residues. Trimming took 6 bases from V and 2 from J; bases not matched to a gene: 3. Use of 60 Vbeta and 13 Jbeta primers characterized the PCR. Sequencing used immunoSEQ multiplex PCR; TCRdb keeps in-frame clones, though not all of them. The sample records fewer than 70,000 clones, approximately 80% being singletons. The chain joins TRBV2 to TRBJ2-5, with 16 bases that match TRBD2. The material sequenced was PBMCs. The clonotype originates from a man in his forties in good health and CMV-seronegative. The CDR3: CASSLGLAGGQETQYF. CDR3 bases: TGTGCCAGCAGCCTGGGACTAGCGGGGGGGCAAGAGACCCAGTACTTC.